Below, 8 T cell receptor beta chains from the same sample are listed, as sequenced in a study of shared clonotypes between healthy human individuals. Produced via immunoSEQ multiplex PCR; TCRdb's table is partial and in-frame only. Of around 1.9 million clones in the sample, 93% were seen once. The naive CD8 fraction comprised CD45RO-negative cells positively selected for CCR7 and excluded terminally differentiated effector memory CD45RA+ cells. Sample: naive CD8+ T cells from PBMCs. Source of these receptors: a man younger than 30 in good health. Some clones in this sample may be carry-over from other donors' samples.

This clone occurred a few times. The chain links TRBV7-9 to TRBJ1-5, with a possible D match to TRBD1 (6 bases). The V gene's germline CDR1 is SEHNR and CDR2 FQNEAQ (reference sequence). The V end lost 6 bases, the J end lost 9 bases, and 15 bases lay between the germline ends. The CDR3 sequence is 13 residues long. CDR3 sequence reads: CASSPDRFTPQHF. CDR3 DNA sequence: TGTGCCAGCAGTCCTGACAGGTTTACGCCCCAGCATTTT.

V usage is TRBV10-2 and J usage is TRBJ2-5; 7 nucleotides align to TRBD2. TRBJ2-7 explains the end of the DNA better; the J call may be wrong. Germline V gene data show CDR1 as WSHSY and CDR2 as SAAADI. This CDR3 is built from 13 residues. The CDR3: CASTSGDSYEQYF. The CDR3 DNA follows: TGCGCCAGCACCAGCGGGGACTCCTACGAGCAGTACTTC.

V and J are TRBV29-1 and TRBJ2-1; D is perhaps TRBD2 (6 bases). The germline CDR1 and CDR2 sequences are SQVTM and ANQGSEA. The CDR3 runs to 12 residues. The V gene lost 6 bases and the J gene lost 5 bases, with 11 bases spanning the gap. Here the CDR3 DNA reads TGCAGCGTCCGCGGGACCCACAATGAGCAGTTCTTC. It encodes CSVRGTHNEQFF.

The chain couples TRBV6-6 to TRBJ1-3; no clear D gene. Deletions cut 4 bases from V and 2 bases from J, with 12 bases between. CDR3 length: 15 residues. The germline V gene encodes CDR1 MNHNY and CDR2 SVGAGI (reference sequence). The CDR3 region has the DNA TGTGCCAGCAGTTGGGGAAGCGGGGCTGGAAACACCATATATTTT. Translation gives CASSWGSGAGNTIYF.

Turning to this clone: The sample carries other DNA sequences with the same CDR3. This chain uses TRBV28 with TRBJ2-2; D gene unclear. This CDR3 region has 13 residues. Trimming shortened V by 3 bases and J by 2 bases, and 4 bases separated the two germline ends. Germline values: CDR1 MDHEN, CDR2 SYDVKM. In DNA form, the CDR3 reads TGTGCCAGCAGTTTGGCCAACACCGGGGAGCTGTTTTTT. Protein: CASSLANTGELFF.

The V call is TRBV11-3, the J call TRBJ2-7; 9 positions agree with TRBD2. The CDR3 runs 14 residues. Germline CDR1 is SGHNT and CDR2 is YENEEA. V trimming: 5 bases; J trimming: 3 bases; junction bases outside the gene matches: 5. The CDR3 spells CASSLLAGFYEQYF. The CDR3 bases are TGTGCCAGCAGCCTCCTAGCGGGATTCTACGAGCAGTACTTC.

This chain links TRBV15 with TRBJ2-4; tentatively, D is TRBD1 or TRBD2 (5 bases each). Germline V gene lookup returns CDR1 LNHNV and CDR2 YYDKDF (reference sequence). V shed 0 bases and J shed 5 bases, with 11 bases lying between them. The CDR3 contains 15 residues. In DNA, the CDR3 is TGTGCCACCAGCAGAGATCGGGGCAGAGAAAACATTCAGTACTTC. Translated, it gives CATSRDRGRENIQYF.

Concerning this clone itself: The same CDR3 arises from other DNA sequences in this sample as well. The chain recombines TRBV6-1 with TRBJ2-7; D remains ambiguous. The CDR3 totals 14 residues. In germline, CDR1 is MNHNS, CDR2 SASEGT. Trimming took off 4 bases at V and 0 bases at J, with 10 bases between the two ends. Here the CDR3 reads CASSGRGSSYEQYF. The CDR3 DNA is TGTGCCAGCAGTGGCCGAGGCAGCTCCTACGAGCAGTACTTC.